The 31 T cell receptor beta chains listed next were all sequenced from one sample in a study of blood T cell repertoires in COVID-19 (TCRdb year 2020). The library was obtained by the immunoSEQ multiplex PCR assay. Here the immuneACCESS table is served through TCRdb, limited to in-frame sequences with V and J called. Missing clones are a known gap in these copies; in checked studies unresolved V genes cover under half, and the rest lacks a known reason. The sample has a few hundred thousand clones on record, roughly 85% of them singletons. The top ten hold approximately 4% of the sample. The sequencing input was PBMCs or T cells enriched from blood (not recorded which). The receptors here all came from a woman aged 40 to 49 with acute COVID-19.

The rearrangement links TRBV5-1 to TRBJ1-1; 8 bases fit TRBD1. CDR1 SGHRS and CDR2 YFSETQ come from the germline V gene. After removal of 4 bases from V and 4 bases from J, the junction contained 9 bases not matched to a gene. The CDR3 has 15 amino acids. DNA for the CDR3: TGCGCCAGCAGCCAACCCTTGACAGGGGCCACTGAAGCTTTCTTT. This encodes CASSQPLTGATEAFF.

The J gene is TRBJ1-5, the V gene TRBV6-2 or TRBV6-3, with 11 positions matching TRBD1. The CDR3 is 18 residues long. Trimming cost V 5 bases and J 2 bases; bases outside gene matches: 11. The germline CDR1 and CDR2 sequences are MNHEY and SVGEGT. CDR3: CASSLGQGARIGNQPQHF. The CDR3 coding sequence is TGTGCCAGCAGTCTTGGACAGGGGGCGCGTATAGGCAATCAGCCCCAGCATTTT.

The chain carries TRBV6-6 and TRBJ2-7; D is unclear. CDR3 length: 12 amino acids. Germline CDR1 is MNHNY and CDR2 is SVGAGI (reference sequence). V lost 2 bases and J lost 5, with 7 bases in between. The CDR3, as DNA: TGTGCCAGCAGTTACCCCCCGGACGAGCAGTACTTC. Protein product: CASSYPPDEQYF.

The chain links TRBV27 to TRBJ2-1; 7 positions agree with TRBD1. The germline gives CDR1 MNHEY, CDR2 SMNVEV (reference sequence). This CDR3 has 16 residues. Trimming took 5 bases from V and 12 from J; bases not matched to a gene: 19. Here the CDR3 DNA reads TGTGCCAGCAGTCCGCCTGGACAGGCGCTGGCCTTAGGGCAGTTCTTC. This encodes CASSPPGQALALGQFF.

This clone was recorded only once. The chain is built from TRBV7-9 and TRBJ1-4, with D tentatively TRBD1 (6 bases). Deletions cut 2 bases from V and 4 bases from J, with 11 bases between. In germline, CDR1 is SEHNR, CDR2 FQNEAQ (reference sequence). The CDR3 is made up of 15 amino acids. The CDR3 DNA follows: TGTGCCAGCAGCTTAAGTTCAGGGGATAATGAAAAACTGTTTTTT. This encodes CASSLSSGDNEKLFF.

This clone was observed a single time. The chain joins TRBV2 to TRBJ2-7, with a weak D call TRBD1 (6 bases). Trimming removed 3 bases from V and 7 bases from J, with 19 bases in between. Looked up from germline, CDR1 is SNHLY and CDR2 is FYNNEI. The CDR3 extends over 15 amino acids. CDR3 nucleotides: TGTGCCAGCAGTGATTTCGGTGGCAGGGGACGGGAGCAGTACTTC. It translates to CASSDFGGRGREQYF.

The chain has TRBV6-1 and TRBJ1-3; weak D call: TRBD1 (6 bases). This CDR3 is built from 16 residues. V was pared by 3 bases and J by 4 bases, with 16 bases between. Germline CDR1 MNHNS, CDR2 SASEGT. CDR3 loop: CASSDRRGTTGNTIYF. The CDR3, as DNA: TGTGCCAGCAGTGACCGGAGAGGGACAACCGGAAACACCATATATTTT.

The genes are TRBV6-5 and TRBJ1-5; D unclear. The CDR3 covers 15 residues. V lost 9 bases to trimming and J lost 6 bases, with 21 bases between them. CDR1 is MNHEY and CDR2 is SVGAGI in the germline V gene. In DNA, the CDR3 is TGTGCCAGTGGAAGGGAGGGAATTTTAGGTCAGCCCCAGCATTTT. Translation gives CASGREGILGQPQHF.

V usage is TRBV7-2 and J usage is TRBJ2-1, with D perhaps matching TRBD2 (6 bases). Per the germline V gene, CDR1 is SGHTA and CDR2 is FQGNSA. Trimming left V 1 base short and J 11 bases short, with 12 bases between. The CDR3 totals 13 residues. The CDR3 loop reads CASSLEGGIQQFF. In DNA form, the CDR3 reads TGTGCCAGCAGCTTAGAGGGCGGGATACAGCAGTTCTTC.

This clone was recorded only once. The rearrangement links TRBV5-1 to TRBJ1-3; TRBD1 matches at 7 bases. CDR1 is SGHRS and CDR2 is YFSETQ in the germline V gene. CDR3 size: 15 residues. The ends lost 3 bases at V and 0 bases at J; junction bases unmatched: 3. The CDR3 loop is CASSSGQASGNTIYF. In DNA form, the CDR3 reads TGCGCCAGCAGCTCTGGACAGGCCTCTGGAAACACCATATATTTT.

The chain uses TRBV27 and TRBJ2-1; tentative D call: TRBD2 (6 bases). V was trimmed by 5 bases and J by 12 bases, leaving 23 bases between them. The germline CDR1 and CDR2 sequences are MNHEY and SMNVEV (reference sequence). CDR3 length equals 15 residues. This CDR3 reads CASSPSGGAGVGQFF. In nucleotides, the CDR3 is TGTGCCAGCAGTCCCAGTGGCGGGGCCGGGGTCGGGCAGTTCTTC.

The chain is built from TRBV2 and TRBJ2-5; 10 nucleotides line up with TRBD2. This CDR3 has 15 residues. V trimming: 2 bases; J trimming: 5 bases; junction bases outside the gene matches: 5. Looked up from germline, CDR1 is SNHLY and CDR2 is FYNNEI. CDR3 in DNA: TGTGCCAGCAGTGAACTAGCGGGAGTGAGTGAGACCCAGTACTTC. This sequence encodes CASSELAGVSETQYF.

The CDR3 loop is CASSLWRGQAYEQYF. DNA for the CDR3: TGTGCCAGCAGTTTATGGCGGGGCCAAGCCTACGAGCAGTACTTC. This chain links TRBV6-2 or TRBV6-3 with TRBJ2-7; tentative D call: TRBD2 (6 bases). CDR1 is MNHEY, CDR2 SVGEGT, per germline. V was clipped by 4 bases and J by 2 bases, with 15 bases between them. The length of the CDR3 is 15 residues.

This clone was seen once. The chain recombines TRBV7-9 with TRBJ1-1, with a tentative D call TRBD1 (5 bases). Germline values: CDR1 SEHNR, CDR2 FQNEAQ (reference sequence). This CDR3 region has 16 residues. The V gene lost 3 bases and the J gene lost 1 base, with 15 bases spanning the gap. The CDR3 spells CASSFGGGGTNTEAFF. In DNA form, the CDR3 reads TGTGCCAGCAGCTTCGGGGGTGGAGGGACGAACACTGAAGCTTTCTTT.

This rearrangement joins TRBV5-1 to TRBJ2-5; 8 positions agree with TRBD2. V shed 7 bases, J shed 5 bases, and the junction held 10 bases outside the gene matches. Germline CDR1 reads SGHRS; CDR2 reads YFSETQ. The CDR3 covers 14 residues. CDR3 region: CASATGGPTETQYF. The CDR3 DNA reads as TGCGCCAGCGCGACGGGGGGGCCGACGGAGACCCAGTACTTC.

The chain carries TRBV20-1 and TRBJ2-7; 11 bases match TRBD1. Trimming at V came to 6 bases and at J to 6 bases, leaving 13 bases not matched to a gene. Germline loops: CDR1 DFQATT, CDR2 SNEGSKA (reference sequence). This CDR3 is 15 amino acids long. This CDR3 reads CSASAAGTGGTEQYF. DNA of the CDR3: TGCAGTGCCAGTGCGGCCGGGACAGGGGGGACCGAGCAGTACTTC.

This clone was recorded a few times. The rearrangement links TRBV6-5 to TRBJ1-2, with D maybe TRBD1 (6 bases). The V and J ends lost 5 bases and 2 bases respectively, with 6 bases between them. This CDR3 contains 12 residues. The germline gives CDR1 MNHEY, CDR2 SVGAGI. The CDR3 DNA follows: TGTGCCAGCAGTACAGGGAACTATGGCTACACCTTC. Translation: CASSTGNYGYTF.

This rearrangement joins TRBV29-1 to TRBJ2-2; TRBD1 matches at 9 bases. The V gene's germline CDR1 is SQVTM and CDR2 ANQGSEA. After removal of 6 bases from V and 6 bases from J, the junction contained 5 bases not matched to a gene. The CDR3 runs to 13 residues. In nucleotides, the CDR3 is TGCAGCGTCGGACGACAGGGGGCCGGGGAGCTGTTTTTT. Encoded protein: CSVGRQGAGELFF.

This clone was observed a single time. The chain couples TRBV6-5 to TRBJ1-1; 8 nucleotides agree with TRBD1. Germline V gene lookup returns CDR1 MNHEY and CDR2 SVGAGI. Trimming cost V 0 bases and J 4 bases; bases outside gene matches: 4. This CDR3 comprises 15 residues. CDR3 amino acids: CASSYSRQGRTEAFF. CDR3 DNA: TGTGCCAGCAGTTACTCGAGACAGGGGCGCACTGAAGCTTTCTTT.

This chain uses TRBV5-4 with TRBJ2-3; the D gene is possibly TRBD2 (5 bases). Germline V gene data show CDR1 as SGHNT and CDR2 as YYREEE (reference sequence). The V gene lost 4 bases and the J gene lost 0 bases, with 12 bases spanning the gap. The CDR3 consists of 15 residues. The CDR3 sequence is CASSPPDLSTDTQYF. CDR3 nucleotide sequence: TGTGCCAGCAGCCCTCCGGACTTGAGCACAGATACGCAGTATTTT. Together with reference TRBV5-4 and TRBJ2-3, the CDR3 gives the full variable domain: ETGVTQSPTHLIKTRGQQVTLRCSSQSGHNTVSWYQQALGQGPQFIFQYYREEENGRGNFPPRFSGLQFPNYSSELNVNALELDDSALYLCASSPPDLSTDTQYFGPGTRLTVL.

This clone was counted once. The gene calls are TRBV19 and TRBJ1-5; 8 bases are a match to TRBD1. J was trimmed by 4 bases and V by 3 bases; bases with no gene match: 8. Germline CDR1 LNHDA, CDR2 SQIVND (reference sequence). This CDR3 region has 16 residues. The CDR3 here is CASSILTGASNQPQHF. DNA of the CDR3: TGTGCCAGTAGTATTTTGACAGGGGCTTCAAATCAGCCCCAGCATTTT. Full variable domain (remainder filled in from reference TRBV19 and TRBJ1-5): DGGITQSPKYLFRKEGQNVTLSCEQNLNHDAMYWYRQDPGQGLRLIYYSQIVNDFQKGDIAEGYSVSREKKESFPLTVTSAQKNPTAFYLCASSILTGASNQPQHFGDGTRLSIL.

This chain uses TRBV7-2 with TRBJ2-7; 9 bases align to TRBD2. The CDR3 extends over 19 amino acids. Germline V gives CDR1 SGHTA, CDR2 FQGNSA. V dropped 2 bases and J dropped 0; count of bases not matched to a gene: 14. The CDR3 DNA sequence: TGTGCCAGCAGCTTAAGGGCTTCAGTACTAGCGGGCCTCTCCTACGAGCAGTACTTC. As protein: CASSLRASVLAGLSYEQYF. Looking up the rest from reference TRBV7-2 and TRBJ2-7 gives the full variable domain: GAGVSQSPSNKVTEKGKDVELRCDPISGHTALYWYRQSLGQGLEFLIYFQGNSAPDKSGLPSDRFSAERTGGSVSTLTIQRTQQEDSAVYLCASSLRASVLAGLSYEQYFGPGTRLTVT.

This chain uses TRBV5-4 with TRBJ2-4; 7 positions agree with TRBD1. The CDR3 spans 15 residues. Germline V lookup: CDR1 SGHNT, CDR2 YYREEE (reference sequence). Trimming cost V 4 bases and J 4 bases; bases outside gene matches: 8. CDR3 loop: CASSTSTGMKNIQYF. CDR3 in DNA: TGTGCCAGCAGCACGTCGACAGGGATGAAAAACATTCAGTACTTC.

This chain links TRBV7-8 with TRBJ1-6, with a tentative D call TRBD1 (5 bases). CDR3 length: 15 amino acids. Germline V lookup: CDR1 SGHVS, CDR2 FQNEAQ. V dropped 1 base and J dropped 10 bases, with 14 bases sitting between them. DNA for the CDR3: TGTGCCAGCAGCTTAGTGGGGGTAGCGGGATCACCCCTCCACTTT. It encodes CASSLVGVAGSPLHF.

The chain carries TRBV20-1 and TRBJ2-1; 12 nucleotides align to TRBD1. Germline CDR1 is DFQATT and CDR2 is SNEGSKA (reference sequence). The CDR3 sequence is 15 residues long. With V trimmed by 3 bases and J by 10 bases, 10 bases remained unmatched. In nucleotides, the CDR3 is TGCAGTGCTAGTCCCGTGGGGACAGGGGGCGCGGAGCAGTTCTTC. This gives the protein CSASPVGTGGAEQFF.

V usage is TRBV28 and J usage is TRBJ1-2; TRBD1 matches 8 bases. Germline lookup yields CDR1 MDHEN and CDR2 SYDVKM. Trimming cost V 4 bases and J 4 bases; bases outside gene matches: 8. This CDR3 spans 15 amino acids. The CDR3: CASSSTGEGAYGYTF. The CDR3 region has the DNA TGTGCCAGCAGTTCGACAGGGGAGGGTGCCTATGGCTACACCTTC.

The CDR3 protein is CASSPWTGSDEQFF. As DNA, the CDR3 is TGTGCCAGCAGTCCTTGGACCGGGAGCGATGAGCAGTTCTTC. This sequence joins TRBV27 and TRBJ2-1; maybe TRBD2 (6 bases). The germline V gene has CDR1 MNHEY and CDR2 SMNVEV (reference sequence). Trimming took 5 bases from V and 8 from J, leaving 16 bases between them. CDR3 length: 14 residues.

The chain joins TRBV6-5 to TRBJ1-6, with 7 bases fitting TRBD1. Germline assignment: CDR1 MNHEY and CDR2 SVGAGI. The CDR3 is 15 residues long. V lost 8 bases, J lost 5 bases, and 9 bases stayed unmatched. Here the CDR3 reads CASGGTGTDNSPLHF. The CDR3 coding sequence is TGTGCCAGCGGGGGGACCGGGACAGATAATTCACCCCTCCACTTT.

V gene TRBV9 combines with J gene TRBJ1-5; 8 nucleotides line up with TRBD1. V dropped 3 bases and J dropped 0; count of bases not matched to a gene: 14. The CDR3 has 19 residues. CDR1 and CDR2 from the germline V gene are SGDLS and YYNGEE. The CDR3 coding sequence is TGTGCCAGCAGCGCTGGCCCCGGGACAGGCCTCCTTAGCAATCAGCCCCAGCATTTT. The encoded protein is CASSAGPGTGLLSNQPQHF. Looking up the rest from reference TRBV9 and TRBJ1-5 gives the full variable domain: DSGVTQTPKHLITATGQRVTLRCSPRSGDLSVYWYQQSLDQGLQFLIQYYNGEERAKGNILERFSAQQFPDLHSELNLSSLELGDSALYFCASSAGPGTGLLSNQPQHFGDGTRLSIL.

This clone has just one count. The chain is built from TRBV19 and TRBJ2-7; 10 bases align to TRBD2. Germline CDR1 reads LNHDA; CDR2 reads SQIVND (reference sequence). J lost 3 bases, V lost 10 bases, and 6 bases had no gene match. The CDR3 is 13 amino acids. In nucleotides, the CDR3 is TGTGCCACTGCTAGCGGGGGCCTCTACGAGCAGTACTTC. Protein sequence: CATASGGLYEQYF.

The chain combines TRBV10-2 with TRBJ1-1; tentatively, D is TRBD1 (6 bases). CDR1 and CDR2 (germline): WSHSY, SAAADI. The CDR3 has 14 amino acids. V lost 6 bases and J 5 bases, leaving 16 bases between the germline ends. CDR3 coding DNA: TGCGCCAGCAGGACGACACAGGGATTAACTGAAGCTTTCTTT. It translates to CASRTTQGLTEAFF.